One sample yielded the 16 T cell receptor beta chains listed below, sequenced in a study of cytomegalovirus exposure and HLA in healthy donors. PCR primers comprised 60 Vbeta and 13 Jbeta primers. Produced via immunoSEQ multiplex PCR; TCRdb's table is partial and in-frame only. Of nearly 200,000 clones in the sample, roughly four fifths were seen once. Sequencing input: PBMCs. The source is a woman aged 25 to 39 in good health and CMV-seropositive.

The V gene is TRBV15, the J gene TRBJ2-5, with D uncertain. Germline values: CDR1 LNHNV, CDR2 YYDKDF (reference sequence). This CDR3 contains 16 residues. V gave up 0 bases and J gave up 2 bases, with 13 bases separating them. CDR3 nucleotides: TGTGCCACCAGCAGAGATCAGAACAACCGACAAGAGACCCAGTACTTC. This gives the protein CATSRDQNNRQETQYF.

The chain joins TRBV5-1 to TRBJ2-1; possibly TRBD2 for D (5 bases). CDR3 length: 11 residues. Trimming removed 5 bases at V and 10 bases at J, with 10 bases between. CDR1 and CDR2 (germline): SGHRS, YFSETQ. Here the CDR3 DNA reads TGCGCCAGCAGAAGGGAGACAGAGCAGTTCTTC. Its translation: CASRRETEQFF.

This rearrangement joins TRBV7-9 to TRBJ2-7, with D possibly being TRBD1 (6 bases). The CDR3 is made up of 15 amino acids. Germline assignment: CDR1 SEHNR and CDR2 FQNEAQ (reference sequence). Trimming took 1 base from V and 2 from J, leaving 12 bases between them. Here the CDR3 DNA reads TGTGCCAGCAGCTTAGAAGGGGGAGCCCCCTACGAGCAGTACTTC. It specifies CASSLEGGAPYEQYF.

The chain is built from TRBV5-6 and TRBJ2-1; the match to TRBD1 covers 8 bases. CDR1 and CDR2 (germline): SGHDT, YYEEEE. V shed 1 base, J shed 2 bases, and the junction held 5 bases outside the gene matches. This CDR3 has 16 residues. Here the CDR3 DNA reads TGTGCCAGCAGCTTGTGGACAGGGATGACCTACAATGAGCAGTTCTTC. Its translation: CASSLWTGMTYNEQFF.

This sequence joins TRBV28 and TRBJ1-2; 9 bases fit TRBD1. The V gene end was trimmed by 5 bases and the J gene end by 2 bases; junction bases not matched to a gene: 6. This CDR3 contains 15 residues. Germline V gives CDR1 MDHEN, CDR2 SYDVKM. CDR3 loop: CASSIPGTGNYGYTF. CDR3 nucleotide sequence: TGTGCCAGCAGTATTCCCGGGACAGGGAACTATGGCTACACCTTC.

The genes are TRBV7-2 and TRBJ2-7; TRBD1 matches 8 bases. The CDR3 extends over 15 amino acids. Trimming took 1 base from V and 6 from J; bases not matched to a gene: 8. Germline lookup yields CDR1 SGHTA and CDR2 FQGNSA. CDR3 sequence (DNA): TGTGCCAGCAGCTTAGGAGGCAGGGGGCTGGGCGAGCAGTACTTC. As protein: CASSLGGRGLGEQYF.

The CDR3, as DNA: TGTGCCAGCTCACCACAGCGGGGGCGCCCAGAGACCCAGTACTTC. This gives the protein CASSPQRGRPETQYF. The genes are TRBV18 and TRBJ2-5, with 8 bases lining up with TRBD2. Germline trimming cut 1 base from V and 4 bases from J; bases unmatched to any gene: 5. Germline CDR1 reads KGHSH; CDR2 reads LQKENI. CDR3 length: 15 residues.

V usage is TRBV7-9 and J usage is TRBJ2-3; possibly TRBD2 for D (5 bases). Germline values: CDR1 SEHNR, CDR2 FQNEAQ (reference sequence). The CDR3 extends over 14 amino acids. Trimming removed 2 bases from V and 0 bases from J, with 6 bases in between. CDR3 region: CASSLRGSTDTQYF. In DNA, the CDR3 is TGTGCCAGCAGCTTACGCGGGAGCACAGATACGCAGTATTTT.

CDR3 bases: TGCGCCAGCAGCCAAGATAGGGGCGTGTGGACTGAAGCTTTCTTT. Translating gives CASSQDRGVWTEAFF. The chain carries TRBV4-3 and TRBJ1-1; tentatively, D is TRBD1 (5 bases). The V and J ends lost 0 bases and 5 bases respectively, with 13 bases between them. This CDR3 comprises 15 residues. CDR1 is LGHNA, CDR2 YSLEER, per germline.

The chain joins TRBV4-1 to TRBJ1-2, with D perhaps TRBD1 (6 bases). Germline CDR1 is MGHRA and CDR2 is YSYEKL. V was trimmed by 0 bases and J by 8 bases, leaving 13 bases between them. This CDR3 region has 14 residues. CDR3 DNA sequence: TGCGCCAGCAGCCAAGAAGGGGGGGCGAAGGGCTACACCTTC. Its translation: CASSQEGGAKGYTF.

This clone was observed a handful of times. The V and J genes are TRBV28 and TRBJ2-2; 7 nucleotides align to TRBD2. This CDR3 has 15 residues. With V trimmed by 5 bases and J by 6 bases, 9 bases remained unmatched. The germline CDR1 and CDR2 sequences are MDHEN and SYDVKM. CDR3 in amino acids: CASSRERGFPGELFF. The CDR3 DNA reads TGTGCCAGCAGTAGGGAGCGGGGTTTCCCCGGGGAGCTGTTTTTT.

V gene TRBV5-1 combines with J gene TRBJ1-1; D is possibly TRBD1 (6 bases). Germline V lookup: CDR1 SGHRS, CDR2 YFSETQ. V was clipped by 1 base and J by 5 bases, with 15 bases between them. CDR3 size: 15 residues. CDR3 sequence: CASSLWGRENTEAFF. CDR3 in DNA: TGCGCCAGCAGCTTGTGGGGGCGAGAGAATACTGAAGCTTTCTTT.

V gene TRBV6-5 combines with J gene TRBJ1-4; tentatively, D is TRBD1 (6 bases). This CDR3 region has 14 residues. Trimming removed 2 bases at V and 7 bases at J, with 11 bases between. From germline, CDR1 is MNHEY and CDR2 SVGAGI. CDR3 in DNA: TGTGCCAGCAGTTACGTCCAGGGGAGTGAAAAACTGTTTTTT. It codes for CASSYVQGSEKLFF.

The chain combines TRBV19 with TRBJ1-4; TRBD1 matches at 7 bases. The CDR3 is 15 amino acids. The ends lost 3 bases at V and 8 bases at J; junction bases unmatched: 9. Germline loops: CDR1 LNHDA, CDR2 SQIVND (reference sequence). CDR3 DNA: TGTGCCAGTAGTATTTCACAGGGGATCAGCGAAAAACTGTTTTTT. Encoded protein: CASSISQGISEKLFF.

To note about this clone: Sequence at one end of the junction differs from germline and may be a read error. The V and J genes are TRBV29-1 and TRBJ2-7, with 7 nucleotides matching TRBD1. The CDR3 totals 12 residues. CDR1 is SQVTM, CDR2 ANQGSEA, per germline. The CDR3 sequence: CSVYNPGTVPSF. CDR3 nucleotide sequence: TGCAGCGTTTATAATCCCGGGACAGTACCATCCTTC.

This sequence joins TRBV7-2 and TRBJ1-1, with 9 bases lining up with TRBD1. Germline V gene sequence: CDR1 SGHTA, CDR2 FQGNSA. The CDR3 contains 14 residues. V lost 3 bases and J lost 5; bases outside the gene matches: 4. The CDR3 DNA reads TGTGCCAGCAGCTTGTACAGGGGGCTTACTGAAGCTTTCTTT. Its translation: CASSLYRGLTEAFF.